This paragraph reports one T cell receptor (beta chain). These data originate in a study of blood T cell repertoires in COVID-19. In the study overall: Specimens from acute and convalescent COVID-19 originated in the United States, Italy and Spain. Sources were T cells, B-cell-depleted T cells, or PBMCs; the material itself was cDNA or gDNA.

In the study's own analysis: Reference gene primer amplification in the assay estimated nucleated cell counts. Generated by immunoSEQ multiplex PCR, the TCRdb table keeps only in-frame clones and is missing some. The DNA gave D and trimming, while V, J and clone size come from that table. Counted here are roughly 300,000 clones, less than 90% occurring once; the ten biggest clones make up approximately 12%. Germline lookup yields CDR1 SNHLY and CDR2 FYNNEI. The CDR3 contains 13 residues. The germline V and J ends were trimmed by 7 bases and 4 bases, with 14 bases remaining between them. The receptor was derived from a human donor in a cohort sampled during active COVID-19. The rearrangement joins TRBV2 to TRBJ2-7; no clear D. Sample: peripheral blood. The CDR3 region is CASTRSLQYEQYF. The CDR3 coding sequence is TGTGCCAGCACGAGGAGCCTTCAGTACGAGCAGTACTTC.